The entry below gives a single TCR beta chain sequence along with its context. Its antigen is unidentified. Patients with chemo-refractory metastatic non-small-cell lung cancer received focal radiation plus CTLA-4 blockade with ipilimumab. CDR1 is SGHRS, CDR2 YFSETQ, per germline. This CDR3 has 15 amino acids. Losses at the gene ends were 7 bases for V and 5 bases for J; bases not matched to a gene: 9. This entry belongs to a study of radiotherapy plus CTLA-4 blockade in lung cancer. Study overall: Objective response was observed in roughly 20% of patients, and disease control in roughly 30%.

Using immunoSEQ multiplex PCR, the repertoire was profiled, and TCRdb retains in-frame clones only, with some absent. Of about 110,000 clones listed, 70% to 90% were seen once; the top ten hold under 2.5%. Study outcomes and limitations: Early blood T cell clone changes and increased post-radiation serum interferon-beta were reportedly the strongest response predictors. There was expansion of tumor-derived TCR clones in blood after radiotherapy plus ipilimumab.

The source of this sequence is a human donor with non-small cell lung cancer that progressed on radiotherapy plus ipilimumab. Some clones in this sample may be carry-over from other donors' samples. The chain has TRBV5-1 and TRBJ2-2; TRBD1 agrees at 9 bases. Sample: peripheral blood, taken from a patient treated with radiotherapy plus ipilimumab. CDR3 nucleotide sequence: TGCGCCAGCTCCACCGGCGACAGGGGGACCGGGGAGCTGTTTTTT. Amino acid sequence: CASSTGDRGTGELFF.